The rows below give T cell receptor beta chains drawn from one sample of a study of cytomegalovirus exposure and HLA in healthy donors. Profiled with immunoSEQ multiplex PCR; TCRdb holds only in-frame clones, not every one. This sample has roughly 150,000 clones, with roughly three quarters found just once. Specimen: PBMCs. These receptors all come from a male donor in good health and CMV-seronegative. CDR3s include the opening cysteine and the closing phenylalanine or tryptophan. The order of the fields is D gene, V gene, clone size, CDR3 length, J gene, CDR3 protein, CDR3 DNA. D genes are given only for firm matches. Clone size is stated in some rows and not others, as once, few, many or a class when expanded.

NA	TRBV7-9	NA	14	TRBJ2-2	CASRYRTDTGELFF	TGTGCCAGCAGGTACCGGACAGACACCGGGGAGCTGTTTTTT
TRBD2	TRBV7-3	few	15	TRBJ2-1	CASGQRGGRYNEQFF	TGTGCCAGCGGGCAGCGGGGGGGCCGTTATAATGAGCAGTTCTTC
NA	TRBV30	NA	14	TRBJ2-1	CAWSEVTRRVEQFF	TGTGCCTGGAGTGAGGTGACTAGAAGAGTTGAGCAGTTCTTC
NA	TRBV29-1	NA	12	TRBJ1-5	CSVSWANQPQHF	TGCAGCGTTTCCTGGGCCAATCAGCCCCAGCATTTT
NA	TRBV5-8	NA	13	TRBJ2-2	CASSSSWTGELFF	TGTGCCAGCAGCTCGAGTTGGACCGGGGAGCTGTTTTTT
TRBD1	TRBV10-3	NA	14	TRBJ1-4	CAISPTGENEKLFF	TGTGCCATCAGCCCGACAGGGGAAAATGAAAAACTGTTTTTT
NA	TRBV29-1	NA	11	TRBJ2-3	CSVIGSDTQYF	TGCAGCGTTATTGGCTCAGATACGCAGTATTTT
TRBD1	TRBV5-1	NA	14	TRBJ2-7	CASSVGQGAFEQYF	TGCGCCAGCAGCGTAGGACAGGGGGCTTTCGAGCAGTACTTC
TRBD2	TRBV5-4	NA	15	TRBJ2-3	CASSTPGLATDTQYF	TGTGCCAGCAGCACGCCGGGACTAGCAACAGATACGCAGTATTTT
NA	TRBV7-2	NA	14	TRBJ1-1	CASSLDALRTEAFF	TGTGCCAGCAGCTTAGATGCTCTACGGACTGAAGCTTTCTTT
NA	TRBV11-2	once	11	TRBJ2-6	CASSFDRPLTF	TGTGCCAGCAGCTTCGACAGGCCCCTGACTTTC
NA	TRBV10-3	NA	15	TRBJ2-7	CAISRSRTELREQYF	TGTGCCATCAGTCGTTCCAGGACAGAGTTGAGGGAGCAGTACTTC
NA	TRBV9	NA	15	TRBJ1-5	CASSVSGTRNQPQHF	TGTGCCAGCAGCGTTTCCGGGACACGGAATCAGCCCCAGCATTTT
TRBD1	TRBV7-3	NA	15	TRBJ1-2	CASSLTRDSDYGYTF	TGTGCCAGCAGCTTAACCAGGGACAGCGACTATGGCTACACCTTC
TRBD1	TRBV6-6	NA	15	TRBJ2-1	CASSLQGATYNEQFF	TGTGCCAGCAGTTTACAGGGGGCTACCTACAATGAGCAGTTCTTC